Following are 3 T cell receptor beta chains from one sample sequenced in a study of T-cell memory formation after mild COVID-19 (dated by TCRdb to about 2021). The library relied on 5' RACE. The instrument was an Illumina NovaSeq 6000. TCRdb reanalyzed the raw reads on its own, using fastp at Q25 for trimming and MiXCR for clone calling, and kept in-frame beta chains. CDR3 protein duplicates are merged, each entry listing the most common genes and DNA. The sample table lists around 250,000 distinct CDR3 sequences, under 20% of them with a count of one. The biggest ten clones account for roughly 24% of the sample. Input material: PBMCs or a T cell subset sorted from them (not recorded which). These receptors originate from a man younger than 35 who had mild COVID-19 (a few samples of this study predate the infection). The sample titles of this study are shuffled in the database, so cell type and time point are left out; the donor was told from shared clones.

The chain carries TRBV18 and TRBJ2-3, with TRBD1 matching 10 bases. The CDR3 spans 16 residues. Germline lookup yields CDR1 KGHSH and CDR2 LQKENI. V was pared by 3 bases and J by 1 base, with 4 bases of the junction left unmatched. CDR3 coding DNA: TGTGCCAGCTCACCTACCGGGACAGGGGGCACAGATACGCAGTATTTT. Residues: CASSPTGTGGTDTQYF.

The chain has TRBV12-3 or TRBV12-4 and TRBJ1-5, with no clear D. The CDR3 is 16 amino acids. The V and J ends lost 6 bases and 3 bases respectively, with 18 bases between them. The CDR3 region is CASSPRRTDPNQPQHF. The CDR3 nucleotides read TGTGCCAGCAGCCCACGACGGACGGACCCCAATCAGCCCCAGCATTTT.

This chain connects TRBV4-2 to TRBJ1-3; D remains unclear. The CDR3 has 14 amino acids. Trimming pared 3 bases from V and 0 bases from J, leaving 6 bases between. CDR1 and CDR2 from the germline V gene are LGHNA and YNFKEQ. DNA for the CDR3: TGTGCCAGCAGCCACGACTTCTCTGGAAACACCATATATTTT. This sequence encodes CASSHDFSGNTIYF.